One and the same sample provided the 20 T cell receptor beta chains below, sequenced in a study of OX40 agonist ivuxolimab in advanced cancers. Method: immunoSEQ multiplex PCR; TCRdb's copy keeps in-frame clones and lacks some. The sample includes 60,000 to 75,000 clones, approximately 92% of them seen just once. Source: CD4+ or CD8+ T cells sorted from blood, taken in a trial of the OX40 agonist ivuxolimab. These receptors were collected from an adult with an advanced solid tumor such as melanoma, head and neck, liver or kidney cancer.

This clone showed up just a few times. The J gene is TRBJ2-1, the V gene TRBV7-9, with 7 nucleotides matching TRBD2. Germline CDR1 is SEHNR and CDR2 is FQNEAQ (reference sequence). V dropped 5 bases and J dropped 2; count of bases not matched to a gene: 0. The CDR3 covers 13 residues. This CDR3 reads CASSGGAYNEQFF. The CDR3 DNA is TGTGCCAGCAGCGGGGGGGCCTACAATGAGCAGTTCTTC.

V and J are TRBV6-5 and TRBJ2-5, with TRBD1 as a possible D gene (6 bases). This CDR3 is built from 16 residues. The V and J ends lost 2 bases and 5 bases respectively, with 18 bases between them. Germline lookup yields CDR1 MNHEY and CDR2 SVGAGI. The CDR3 is CASSYNSPGQGETQYF. CDR3 nucleotides: TGTGCCAGCAGTTACAATTCGCCAGGCCAGGGGGAGACCCAGTACTTC.

This clone was seen just once. This chain connects TRBV4-3 to TRBJ2-2, with a possible D match to TRBD1 (6 bases). CDR1 is LGHNA and CDR2 is YSLEER in the germline V gene. The CDR3 totals 14 residues. Deletions cut 3 bases from V and 5 bases from J, with 10 bases between. The CDR3 here is CASSHGRGTGELFF. For the CDR3, the DNA is TGCGCCAGCAGCCATGGCAGGGGTACCGGGGAGCTGTTTTTT.

A single count supports this clone. The rearrangement joins TRBV9 to TRBJ2-7; either TRBD1 or TRBD2 may fit D (5 bases each). In germline, CDR1 is SGDLS, CDR2 YYNGEE. Trimming stripped 0 bases from V and 2 bases from J, with 9 bases between. The CDR3 sequence is 14 residues long. The CDR3 sequence: CASSVGDGAYEQYF. The DNA for the CDR3 is TGTGCCAGCAGCGTAGGGGACGGAGCCTACGAGCAGTACTTC. The full variable domain, its missing parts supplied by reference TRBV9 and TRBJ2-7, is DSGVTQTPKHLITATGQRVTLRCSPRSGDLSVYWYQQSLDQGLQFLIQYYNGEERAKGNILERFSAQQFPDLHSELNLSSLELGDSALYFCASSVGDGAYEQYFGPGTRLTVT.

CDR3 in DNA: TGTGCCAGCTCACCATGGCGGGACAGGGAACACAATGAGCAGTTCTTC. Protein: CASSPWRDREHNEQFF. The genes are TRBV18 and TRBJ2-1; 9 bases align to TRBD1. The junction had 7 bases not matched to a gene; V was cut back by 2 bases and J by 5 bases. The CDR3 contains 16 residues. The germline CDR1 and CDR2 sequences are KGHSH and LQKENI.

In this sample, this clone turned up a few times. The V gene is TRBV25-1, the J gene TRBJ2-7; D is unclear. Trimming pared 2 bases from V and 3 bases from J, leaving 5 bases between. The germline V gene encodes CDR1 MGHDK and CDR2 SYGVNS. This CDR3 has 12 amino acids. The CDR3 is CASSEGNYEQYF. The CDR3 DNA reads TGTGCCAGCAGTGAAGGGAACTACGAGCAGTACTTC.

The V call is TRBV7-2, the J call TRBJ2-7; TRBD2 matches 8 bases. V lost 5 bases to trimming and J lost 2 bases; unmatched junction nucleotides: 8. The CDR3 is 15 residues long. Germline V gene sequence: CDR1 SGHTA, CDR2 FQGNSA. This CDR3 reads CASSPLAGSTYEQYF. CDR3 bases: TGTGCCAGCAGCCCCTTAGCGGGATCGACCTACGAGCAGTACTTC.

The genes are TRBV27 and TRBJ1-1; 9 positions match TRBD1. The germline V gene has CDR1 MNHEY and CDR2 SMNVEV (reference sequence). The CDR3 runs 14 residues. The J segment lost 1 base and the V segment lost 5 bases, leaving 2 bases of the junction unmatched. Here the CDR3 reads CASSVQGANTEAFF. DNA for the CDR3: TGTGCCAGCAGTGTACAGGGGGCGAACACTGAAGCTTTCTTT.

The V and J genes are TRBV4-1 and TRBJ2-5; 9 bases map to TRBD1. J gave up 5 bases and V 0 bases, and 7 bases lay outside the gene matches. Per germline, CDR1 MGHRA and CDR2 YSYEKL. The CDR3 loop spans 16 amino acids. The CDR3 DNA reads TGCGCCAGCAGCCAAGATCCGGGACAGGGACTGGAGACCCAGTACTTC. Protein product: CASSQDPGQGLETQYF.

CDR3 sequence reads: CASSQAWTVTDTQYF. CDR3 DNA sequence: TGTGCCAGCAGCCAAGCTTGGACAGTCACAGATACGCAGTATTTT. The V call is TRBV4-2, the J call TRBJ2-3; possible D gene TRBD1, 6 bases. Germline CDR1 LGHNA, CDR2 YNFKEQ. V shed 1 base and J shed 2 bases, with 10 bases lying between them. This CDR3 has 15 amino acids.

V and J are TRBV11-2 and TRBJ2-1; TRBD1 agrees at 10 bases. Germline V gene sequence: CDR1 SGHAT, CDR2 FQNNGV. The V and J ends lost 4 bases and 10 bases, in that order; junction bases with no gene match: 4. CDR3 size: 13 residues. In DNA form, the CDR3 reads TGTGCCAGCAGCTCCGGGACAGGGGACGAGCAGTTCTTC. This codes for CASSSGTGDEQFF.

The chain joins TRBV19 to TRBJ1-2; D not certain. Germline values: CDR1 LNHDA, CDR2 SQIVND (reference sequence). This CDR3 is 15 amino acids long. Trimming pared 5 bases from V and 3 bases from J, leaving 16 bases between. Written as DNA, the CDR3 is TGTGCCAGTAGTGCAGTAGATTGGGTGGACTATGGCTACACCTTC. It translates to CASSAVDWVDYGYTF.

The chain employs TRBV9 and TRBJ1-6, with D possibly matching TRBD1 (5 bases). The length of the CDR3 is 13 residues. Germline V CDR1 and CDR2: SGDLS, YYNGEE. V gave up 2 bases and J gave up 11 bases, with 11 bases separating them. This CDR3 is CASSVAQGAPLHF. CDR3 bases: TGTGCCAGCAGCGTGGCCCAAGGGGCACCCCTCCACTTT.

The V and J genes are TRBV7-6 and TRBJ2-2; 7 bases agree with TRBD1. The ends lost 5 bases at V and 6 bases at J; junction bases unmatched: 6. Germline CDR1 is SGHVS and CDR2 is FNYEAQ. This CDR3 has 14 amino acids. In nucleotides, the CDR3 is TGTGCCAGCAGCCGCTTGGGACAGTCCGGGGAGCTGTTTTTT. It is translated as CASSRLGQSGELFF.

The chain couples TRBV7-9 to TRBJ1-6, with D possibly being TRBD1 (5 bases). CDR3 size: 15 residues. The V end lost 2 bases, the J end lost 13 bases, and 18 bases lay between the germline ends. The germline V gene has CDR1 SEHNR and CDR2 FQNEAQ (reference sequence). CDR3 sequence: CASSLTVGPGTPLHF. CDR3 DNA sequence: TGTGCCAGCAGCTTAACAGTGGGGCCGGGAACTCCCCTCCACTTT. Looking up the rest from reference TRBV7-9 and TRBJ1-6 gives the full variable domain: DTGVSQNPRHKITKRGQNVTFRCDPISEHNRLYWYRQTLGQGPEFLTYFQNEAQLEKSRLLSDRFSAERPKGSFSTLEIQRTEQGDSAMYLCASSLTVGPGTPLHFGNGTRLTVT.

The rearrangement uses TRBV6-5 and TRBJ1-2, with TRBD1 as a possible D gene (5 bases). Germline V gene lookup returns CDR1 MNHEY and CDR2 SVGAGI. This CDR3 has 13 residues. Trimming removed 0 bases from V and 4 bases from J, with 6 bases in between. This CDR3 reads CASSYSGGYGYTF. In nucleotides, the CDR3 is TGTGCCAGCAGTTACTCTGGGGGCTATGGCTACACCTTC.

Comment on this clone: The sample contains more than one DNA sequence encoding this CDR3. This sequence joins TRBV6-6 and TRBJ2-7; either TRBD1 or TRBD2 may fit D (5 bases each). Germline V gene lookup returns CDR1 MNHNY and CDR2 SVGAGI (reference sequence). This CDR3 contains 14 residues. The V gene lost 2 bases and the J gene lost 4 bases, with 12 bases spanning the gap. This CDR3 is CASSYPRDLYEQYF. The CDR3 DNA is TGTGCCAGCAGTTACCCTCGGGACCTTTACGAGCAGTACTTC.

The J gene is TRBJ2-3, the V gene TRBV4-3; D might be TRBD2 (7 bases). Germline CDR1 and CDR2: LGHNA and YSLEER. There are 15 residues in the CDR3. V was shortened by 0 bases and J by 3 bases, with 10 bases between the two germline ends. This CDR3 is CASSQERGRTDTQYF. CDR3 DNA sequence: TGCGCCAGCAGCCAAGAGCGGGGGCGAACAGATACGCAGTATTTT.

The CDR3 sequence is CASSVGNSVLFF. As DNA, the CDR3 is TGTGCCAGCAGCGTAGGTAATAGTGTATTGTTCTTC. V usage is TRBV9 and J usage is TRBJ2-1; the D is unclear. This CDR3 is built from 12 residues. The V gene lost 0 bases and the J gene lost 15 bases, with 13 bases spanning the gap. Germline-derived CDR1 and CDR2 are SGDLS and YYNGEE.

This clone is a singleton in its sample. The chain is built from TRBV6-5 and TRBJ1-2; 8 nucleotides line up with TRBD1. Per germline, CDR1 MNHEY and CDR2 SVGAGI. This CDR3 spans 14 amino acids. V lost 6 bases, J lost 4 bases, and 7 bases stayed unmatched. CDR3 nucleotides: TGTGCCAGCAGGAACAGGGGGACGGTCTATGGCTACACCTTC. Protein: CASRNRGTVYGYTF.